The 21 T cell receptor beta chains below come from one sample, sequenced in a study of blood T cell repertoires in COVID-19. Data came from immunoSEQ multiplex PCR; TCRdb stores just in-frame clones and leaves some out. The sample carries roughly 92,000 clones, 80% to 90% recorded once. The sequenced material came from peripheral blood. These receptors all come from a human donor with acute or convalescent COVID-19. The donor label of this sample is uncertain.

The gene calls are TRBV5-1 and TRBJ1-6; D might be TRBD1 (5 bases). Between the trimmed V and J ends, which lost 1 base and 8 bases, there was a span of 7 bases. Germline V lookup: CDR1 SGHRS, CDR2 YFSETQ. CDR3 length: 13 residues. The CDR3 bases are TGCGCCAGCAGCTTGATCAGGGATTCACCCCTCCACTTT. Encoded protein: CASSLIRDSPLHF.

This clone was observed a single time. The rearrangement uses TRBV19 and TRBJ2-3, with a tentative D call TRBD1 (6 bases). This CDR3 has 16 amino acids. Trimming removed 1 base from V and 0 bases from J, with 11 bases in between. Germline lookup yields CDR1 LNHDA and CDR2 SQIVND (reference sequence). CDR3 bases: TGTGCCAGTAGTATAGGACAGGCGAAAAGCACAGATACGCAGTATTTT. Protein sequence: CASSIGQAKSTDTQYF.

This chain uses TRBV16 with TRBJ1-6, with D tentatively TRBD1 (5 bases). Germline V gene lookup returns CDR1 KGHSY and CDR2 FQNENV. There are 14 residues in the CDR3. Trimming cost V 1 base and J 8 bases, with 9 bases left between them. For the CDR3, the DNA is TGTGCCAGCAGCCAATTAACAGGATATTCACCCCTCCACTTT. Its translation: CASSQLTGYSPLHF.

This chain links TRBV4-1 with TRBJ2-4; D remains ambiguous. The CDR3 extends over 15 amino acids. The V gene lost 2 bases and the J gene lost 1 base, with 9 bases spanning the gap. Germline lookup yields CDR1 MGHRA and CDR2 YSYEKL. The CDR3 reads CASSQRTEAKNIQYF. In nucleotides, the CDR3 is TGCGCCAGCAGCCAACGTACGGAGGCCAAAAACATTCAGTACTTC.

The chain couples TRBV7-9 to TRBJ1-2; TRBD1 matches at 10 bases. The CDR3 totals 16 residues. Germline V gene lookup returns CDR1 SEHNR and CDR2 FQNEAQ (reference sequence). The trim removed 1 base at V and 4 bases at J, leaving 6 bases unmatched. CDR3 protein: CASSLVRTGGSYGYTF. The CDR3 coding sequence is TGTGCCAGCAGCTTAGTCCGGACAGGGGGTTCCTATGGCTACACCTTC.

The chain joins TRBV7-3 to TRBJ1-6; 7 bases line up with TRBD1. The length of the CDR3 is 14 residues. CDR1 is SGHTA, CDR2 FQGTGA, per germline. Trimming removed 5 bases from V and 8 bases from J; junction bases left unmatched: 6. CDR3 in amino acids: CASSQGQSDSPLHF. Here the CDR3 DNA reads TGTGCCAGCAGCCAGGGACAGTCCGATTCACCCCTCCACTTT. Supplemented by reference TRBV7-3 and TRBJ1-6, the full variable domain reads GAGVSQTPSNKVTEKGKYVELRCDPISGHTALYWYRQSLGQGPEFLIYFQGTGAADDSGLPNDRFFAVRPEGSVSTLKIQRTERGDSAVYLCASSQGQSDSPLHFGNGTRLTVT.

This chain joins TRBV7-2 and TRBJ1-1; a weak D match, TRBD1 (6 bases). There are 13 residues in the CDR3. Germline V gene lookup returns CDR1 SGHTA and CDR2 FQGNSA. Trimming cost V 6 bases and J 6 bases, with 14 bases left between them. The CDR3 spells CASRKTGYPEAFF. CDR3 nucleotides: TGTGCCAGCAGAAAAACAGGGTACCCTGAAGCTTTCTTT.

The genes are TRBV5-6 and TRBJ1-1; 8 bases are shared with TRBD1. Germline CDR1 and CDR2: SGHDT and YYEEEE. V shed 4 bases and J 7 bases; nucleotides not matched to a gene: 6. The length of the CDR3 is 13 residues. The CDR3 region has the DNA TGTGCCAGCAGCCCGACCGGGACAGGTGAAGCTTTCTTT. As protein: CASSPTGTGEAFF.

This chain joins TRBV7-7 and TRBJ2-3; TRBD2 matches at 12 bases. CDR1 is SSHAT and CDR2 is FNYEAQ in the germline V gene (reference sequence). The CDR3 has 16 residues. Trimming removed 5 bases from V and 3 bases from J; junction bases left unmatched: 6. DNA for the CDR3: TGTGCCAGCAGCGCCTCGGGGACTAGCGGGACAGATACGCAGTATTTT. Translation: CASSASGTSGTDTQYF.

The chain recombines TRBV6-5 with TRBJ1-4, with TRBD1 as a possible D gene (6 bases). Germline assignment: CDR1 MNHEY and CDR2 SVGAGI. The ends were cut back, 5 bases at V and 8 bases at J, with 18 bases in the middle. The CDR3 spans 15 residues. This CDR3 reads CASSRGGGQHEKLFF. CDR3 DNA: TGTGCCAGCAGTCGCGGGGGGGGGCAGCACGAAAAACTGTTTTTT.

CDR3 amino acids: CASSLAGQGEYGYTF. The CDR3 DNA reads TGTGCCAGCAGCTTAGCGGGACAGGGGGAGTATGGCTACACCTTC. The chain recombines TRBV7-8 with TRBJ1-2; 11 nucleotides line up with TRBD1. J lost 5 bases, V lost 0 bases, and 2 bases had no gene match. Germline V gives CDR1 SGHVS, CDR2 FQNEAQ. The CDR3 length is 15 residues. Full variable domain (missing parts from reference TRBV7-8 and TRBJ1-2): GAGVSQSPRYKVAKRGQDVALRCDPISGHVSLFWYQQALGQGPEFLTYFQNEAQLDKSGLPSDRFFAERPEGSVSTLKIQRTQQEDSAVYLCASSLAGQGEYGYTFGSGTRLTVV.

J is TRBJ1-4 and V is TRBV3-1 (or the pseudogene TRBV3-2); D gene uncertain. Trimming took off 2 bases at V and 0 bases at J, with 7 bases between the two ends. This CDR3 has 15 residues. Germline V gene data show CDR1 as LGHDT and CDR2 as YNNKEL (reference sequence). The CDR3 coding sequence is TGTGCCAGCAGCCAACTCACAGCAACTAATGAAAAACTGTTTTTT. It codes for CASSQLTATNEKLFF.

The gene calls are TRBV27 and TRBJ2-1; weak D call: TRBD2 (6 bases). Germline CDR1 is MNHEY and CDR2 is SMNVEV (reference sequence). The CDR3 consists of 16 residues. V dropped 6 bases and J dropped 0 bases, with 15 bases sitting between them. For the CDR3, the DNA is TGTGCCAGCAGCCTGGGGGGAGGCCCCTCCTACAATGAGCAGTTCTTC. Amino acids: CASSLGGGPSYNEQFF.

The J gene is TRBJ1-5, the V gene TRBV30; 9 bases are a match to TRBD1. There are 13 residues in the CDR3. The V segment lost 2 bases and the J segment 8 bases; nucleotides outside the gene matches: 4. The V gene's germline CDR1 is GTSNPN and CDR2 SVGIG (reference sequence). CDR3 amino acids: CAWSWGQGEPQHF. DNA of the CDR3: TGTGCCTGGAGTTGGGGACAGGGCGAGCCCCAGCATTTT.

The genes are TRBV29-1 and TRBJ2-2, with a tentative D call TRBD2 (5 bases). Trimming took 3 bases from V and 7 from J, leaving 12 bases between them. CDR3 length: 13 amino acids. The V gene's germline CDR1 is SQVTM and CDR2 ANQGSEA. CDR3 DNA: TGCAGCGTTGAGCGGGCCCGGAGCGGGGAGCTGTTTTTT. Protein: CSVERARSGELFF.

The chain combines TRBV6-5 with TRBJ2-1; D possibly corresponds to TRBD2 (5 bases). Germline lookup yields CDR1 MNHEY and CDR2 SVGAGI. This CDR3 comprises 13 residues. Between the trimmed V and J ends, which lost 6 bases and 1 base, there was a span of 7 bases. The CDR3 protein is CASRAVSYNEQFF. In DNA, the CDR3 is TGTGCCAGCAGAGCGGTGTCCTACAATGAGCAGTTCTTC.

This chain's CDR3 is CASSRRLDQETQYF. In DNA, the CDR3 is TGTGCCAGCAGCCGCCGACTAGATCAAGAGACCCAGTACTTC. The V call is TRBV3-1 (or the pseudogene TRBV3-2), the J call TRBJ2-5, with D maybe TRBD2 (6 bases). This CDR3 region has 14 residues. CDR1 and CDR2 (germline): LGHDT, YNNKEL (reference sequence). With 4 bases removed from V and 2 bases from J, the gap between germline ends came to 11 bases.

This rearrangement joins TRBV5-4 to TRBJ1-2, with D possibly matching TRBD1 (5 bases). Trimming removed 0 bases at V and 9 bases at J, with 15 bases between. This CDR3 has 14 amino acids. In germline, CDR1 is SGHNT, CDR2 YYREEE (reference sequence). The CDR3 nucleotides are TGTGCCAGCAGCTTGGACAGGCACGCGAGTCGCTACACCTTC. As protein: CASSLDRHASRYTF.

This chain joins TRBV13 and TRBJ2-7, with a weak D call TRBD1 (6 bases). With 5 bases removed from V and 5 bases from J, the gap between germline ends came to 16 bases. The CDR3 consists of 14 residues. Germline lookup yields CDR1 PRHDT and CDR2 FYEKMQ (reference sequence). Here the CDR3 reads CASSPSGQNDEQYF. The CDR3 DNA reads as TGTGCCAGCAGCCCCTCCGGACAGAACGACGAGCAGTACTTC.

The chain recombines TRBV19 with TRBJ2-3; possible D gene TRBD1, 5 bases. V dropped 1 base and J dropped 0 bases, with 8 bases sitting between them. The CDR3 covers 15 residues. Per the germline V gene, CDR1 is LNHDA and CDR2 is SQIVND (reference sequence). The CDR3 loop is CASSIVGASTDTQYF. The CDR3 bases are TGTGCCAGTAGTATAGTTGGGGCCAGCACAGATACGCAGTATTTT.

The chain recombines TRBV19 with TRBJ1-5, with 10 bases lining up with TRBD1. The V segment lost 4 bases and the J segment 1 base; nucleotides outside the gene matches: 4. CDR3 length: 16 amino acids. Germline V lookup: CDR1 LNHDA, CDR2 SQIVND (reference sequence). The CDR3 loop is CASSKGQGGSNQPQHF. The CDR3 DNA reads TGTGCCAGTAGTAAAGGACAGGGGGGAAGCAATCAGCCCCAGCATTTT. Full variable domain (missing parts from reference TRBV19 and TRBJ1-5): DGGITQSPKYLFRKEGQNVTLSCEQNLNHDAMYWYRQDPGQGLRLIYYSQIVNDFQKGDIAEGYSVSREKKESFPLTVTSAQKNPTAFYLCASSKGQGGSNQPQHFGDGTRLSIL.